This T cell receptor beta chain is from a study of T cell responses to AZD1222 COVID-19 vaccine. Trimming cost V 4 bases and J 5 bases; bases outside gene matches: 11. Germline CDR1 is KGHSH and CDR2 is LQKENI. This CDR3 is built from 16 residues. Worth noting for this clone: Its antigen is undetermined.

Produced via immunoSEQ multiplex PCR; TCRdb's table is partial and in-frame only. In the table there are 150,000 to 200,000 clones, 90% of which are singletons. Findings and limits, study-wide: Females outnumbered males among donors, who were mostly white British; clonal diversity was possibly underestimated.

This clonotype was obtained from an adult in good health. This specimen was peripheral blood, taken on day 0 of AZD1222 vaccination. The chain links TRBV18 to TRBJ2-5; 9 bases align to TRBD2. In DNA form, the CDR3 reads TGTGCCAGCTCACGTCCGGGACTAGCAATGGGGGAGACCCAGTACTTC. This sequence encodes CASSRPGLAMGETQYF.